The sequence of this T cell receptor (beta chain) was determined in a study of cytomegalovirus exposure and HLA in healthy donors. This PCR relied on a set of 60 Vbeta primers and 13 Jbeta primers. Only in-frame clones appear in the TCRdb table, and some are missing; sequencing was by immunoSEQ multiplex PCR. In the table there are 150,000 to 200,000 clones, 80% of which are singletons. Germline V CDR1 and CDR2: SNHLY, FYNNEI. The CDR3 is made up of 12 amino acids. V lost 3 bases, J lost 4 bases, and 6 bases lay in between. This clonotype was sampled from a human donor in good health. The chain couples TRBV2 to TRBJ1-1; TRBD1 is a possible D gene (5 bases). Sequencing was done on a sample of PBMCs. The DNA for the CDR3 is TGTGCCAGCAGTGAGCAGGGCACTGAAGCTTTCTTT. This codes for CASSEQGTEAFF. The whole variable domain, filled in from reference TRBV2 and TRBJ1-1, reads EPEVTQTPSHQVTQMGQEVILRCVPISNHLYFYWYRQILGQKVEFLVSFYNNEISEKSEIFDDQFSVERPDGSNFTLKIRSTKLEDSAMYFCASSEQGTEAFFGQGTRLTVV.